The 20 T cell receptor beta chains presented below share a single source sample, sequenced in a study of vaccination effects on CD4 cells after COVID-19. Antigen-specific CD4+ T cells were first expanded with viral peptide pools by the ViraFEST assay and only then sequenced. The authors isolated CD4+ T cells after about eleven days of culture. The study found no prior SARS-CoV-2 infection in the vaccine recipients, who tested negative for nucleocapsid antibodies. The antigens for these receptors are not known. Only in-frame clones appear in the TCRdb table, and some are missing; sequencing was by immunoSEQ multiplex PCR. In the table there are about 38,000 clones, roughly two thirds of which are singletons. The sample here was CD4+ T cells from PBMCs cultured with SARS-CoV-2 spike peptides, taken before COVID-19 vaccination. The receptors come from a human donor who received a COVID-19 vaccine.

The J gene is TRBJ2-3, the V gene TRBV5-5; D ambiguous. This CDR3 spans 13 amino acids. The V end lost 4 bases, the J end lost 4 bases, and 10 bases lay between the germline ends. Germline CDR1 SGHKS, CDR2 YYEKEE (reference sequence). The CDR3 is CASSRAEADTQYF. CDR3 DNA sequence: TGTGCCAGCAGCCGGGCCGAGGCAGATACGCAGTATTTT.

J is TRBJ2-1 and V is TRBV10-3; no clear D. Trimming removed 0 bases from V and 0 bases from J, with 6 bases in between. The germline V gene encodes CDR1 ENHRY and CDR2 SYGVKD. CDR3 length equals 15 residues. Here the CDR3 reads CAISESGNSYNEQFF. CDR3 nucleotide sequence: TGTGCCATCAGTGAGTCGGGGAACTCCTACAATGAGCAGTTCTTC.

The chain carries TRBV18 and TRBJ1-2, with D possibly TRBD1 on 5 matching bases. CDR3 length: 14 amino acids. The V and J ends lost 2 bases and 4 bases respectively, with 11 bases between them. The germline gives CDR1 KGHSH, CDR2 LQKENI. DNA for the CDR3: TGTGCCAGCTCACCAGCGGGGGGATCCTATGGCTACACCTTC. Its protein is CASSPAGGSYGYTF.

The V gene is TRBV5-1, the J gene TRBJ1-4, with 8 bases that match TRBD1. This CDR3 spans 15 amino acids. The J segment lost 2 bases and the V segment lost 4 bases, leaving 4 bases of the junction unmatched. CDR1 and CDR2 from the germline V gene are SGHRS and YFSETQ. The CDR3 loop is CASSPGGATNEKLFF. The CDR3 DNA reads TGCGCCAGCAGCCCAGGGGGCGCGACTAATGAAAAACTGTTTTTT.

Turning to this clone: At one of its ends the junction is not consistent with the germline gene, which may arise from a read error. V usage is TRBV5-1 and J usage is TRBJ2-1; TRBD2 matches at 7 bases. Germline CDR1 is SGHRS and CDR2 is YFSETQ. There are 15 residues in the CDR3. CDR3: CASSLLTSVSHEQFF. In DNA, the CDR3 is TGCGCTAGCAGCTTGCTTACTAGCGTGAGCCATGAGCAGTTCTTC.

The chain employs TRBV18 and TRBJ1-3; D is possibly TRBD1 (6 bases). The germline gives CDR1 KGHSH, CDR2 LQKENI. Trimming cost V 4 bases and J 2 bases, with 15 bases left between them. CDR3 length: 16 amino acids. CDR3 residues: CASSLDLTGTGNTIYF. DNA of the CDR3: TGTGCCAGCTCACTCGACCTAACAGGGACTGGAAACACCATATATTTT.

The rearrangement uses TRBV10-3 and TRBJ2-5; 7 nucleotides agree with TRBD1. Germline trimming cut 4 bases from V and 3 bases from J; bases unmatched to any gene: 2. There are 13 residues in the CDR3. CDR1 and CDR2 (germline): ENHRY, SYGVKD. CDR3 loop: CAISGTGEETQYF. CDR3 coding DNA: TGTGCCATCAGTGGAACAGGGGAAGAGACCCAGTACTTC.

The V and J genes are TRBV6-5 and TRBJ1-5; 7 bases match TRBD1. Germline CDR1 MNHEY, CDR2 SVGAGI. The CDR3 contains 14 residues. The V segment lost 6 bases and the J segment 5 bases; nucleotides outside the gene matches: 7. In DNA form, the CDR3 reads TGTGCCAGCAGCCTGACAGGGACGTATCAGCCCCAGCATTTT. This encodes CASSLTGTYQPQHF.

The chain recombines TRBV4-2 with TRBJ2-3; 8 nucleotides line up with TRBD2. The length of the CDR3 is 16 residues. With V trimmed by 0 bases and J by 3 bases, 5 bases remained unmatched. The germline V gene has CDR1 LGHNA and CDR2 YNFKEQ. DNA of the CDR3: TGTGCCAGCAGCCAAGACTTCGGGGGGGCGACAGATACGCAGTATTTT. Translating gives CASSQDFGGATDTQYF.

J is TRBJ2-7 and V is TRBV27; 11 positions agree with TRBD1. Germline trimming cut 7 bases from V and 3 bases from J; bases unmatched to any gene: 8. CDR1 MNHEY and CDR2 SMNVEV come from the germline V gene (reference sequence). CDR3 length: 15 residues. As DNA, the CDR3 is TGTGCCAGCACCCTTATAGGGACAGGGGGCTACGAGCAGTACTTC. As protein: CASTLIGTGGYEQYF.

The genes are TRBV5-1 and TRBJ2-3, with D unclear. V was trimmed by 4 bases and J by 4 bases, leaving 13 bases between them. The CDR3 runs to 14 residues. Looked up from germline, CDR1 is SGHRS and CDR2 is YFSETQ. The CDR3 reads CASSPYTEPDTQYF. CDR3 DNA: TGCGCCAGCAGCCCCTACACAGAGCCAGATACGCAGTATTTT.

The genes are TRBV7-2 and TRBJ2-1; TRBD2 matches 14 bases. The germline gives CDR1 SGHTA, CDR2 FQGNSA. This CDR3 comprises 16 residues. V trimming: 5 bases; J trimming: 5 bases; junction bases outside the gene matches: 5. The chain's CDR3 is CASSTRLAGGNNEQFF. In nucleotides, the CDR3 is TGTGCCAGCAGCACGCGACTAGCGGGGGGGAACAATGAGCAGTTCTTC.

The CDR3 reads CAITRTGMTDTQYF. The CDR3 DNA sequence: TGTGCCATCACCAGGACAGGGATGACGGATACGCAGTATTTT. This sequence joins TRBV10-3 and TRBJ2-3; the match to TRBD1 covers 8 bases. The CDR3 runs 14 residues. Germline V gene sequence: CDR1 ENHRY, CDR2 SYGVKD. V was clipped by 7 bases and J by 6 bases; unmatched bases: 9.

This clone was seen more than once but under ten times. CDR3 DNA sequence: TGTGCCAGCAGTTTGGGCAATTCACCCCTCCACTTT. This codes for CASSLGNSPLHF. J is TRBJ1-6 and V is TRBV28; D ambiguous. CDR3 length equals 12 residues. Deletions cut 3 bases from V and 7 bases from J, with 4 bases between. Germline V gene data show CDR1 as MDHEN and CDR2 as SYDVKM.

This clone was observed a few times. This chain joins TRBV7-9 and TRBJ2-1; unclear D gene. The germline V and J ends were trimmed by 5 bases and 4 bases, with 15 bases remaining between them. The CDR3 has 15 residues. In germline, CDR1 is SEHNR, CDR2 FQNEAQ (reference sequence). The CDR3 DNA reads TGTGCCAGCAGCCATCCCGGGTGGGGTTACAATGAGCAGTTCTTC. Translating gives CASSHPGWGYNEQFF.

In this sample, this clone turned up once. This chain connects TRBV6-2 or TRBV6-3 to TRBJ2-7; 15 bases align to TRBD2. CDR3 size: 16 residues. Per the germline V gene, CDR1 is MNHEY and CDR2 is SVGEGT. Trimming took 4 bases from V and 3 from J; bases not matched to a gene: 4. The CDR3 reads CASSFGLAGGFYEQYF. Written as DNA, the CDR3 is TGTGCCAGCAGTTTTGGACTAGCGGGGGGGTTCTACGAGCAGTACTTC.

The chain is built from TRBV7-2 and TRBJ2-3; a weak D match, TRBD2 (5 bases). The CDR3 has 14 residues. The germline V gene encodes CDR1 SGHTA and CDR2 FQGNSA. Trimming pared 3 bases from V and 1 base from J, leaving 8 bases between. CDR3 region: CASSLSSGTDTQYF. The CDR3 DNA is TGTGCCAGCAGCTTGAGTAGCGGCACAGATACGCAGTATTTT.

The chain couples TRBV6-5 to TRBJ1-4; D is undetermined. V was trimmed by 6 bases and J by 8 bases, leaving 16 bases between them. CDR3 length equals 14 residues. Germline V gives CDR1 MNHEY, CDR2 SVGAGI. This CDR3 is CASSPSPQGEKLFF. The CDR3 nucleotides read TGTGCCAGCAGCCCCTCACCCCAAGGAGAAAAACTGTTTTTT.

This chain connects TRBV2 to TRBJ1-1; perhaps TRBD1 as D (5 bases). The V gene lost 6 bases and the J gene lost 7 bases, with 21 bases spanning the gap. This CDR3 spans 15 amino acids. Per the germline V gene, CDR1 is SNHLY and CDR2 is FYNNEI. CDR3 loop: CASSLNSQGVSEAFF. The CDR3 DNA follows: TGTGCCAGCAGCCTTAACTCGCAGGGAGTCAGTGAAGCTTTCTTT. The entire variable domain, with the rest obtained from reference TRBV2 and TRBJ1-1, is as follows: EPEVTQTPSHQVTQMGQEVILRCVPISNHLYFYWYRQILGQKVEFLVSFYNNEISEKSEIFDDQFSVERPDGSNFTLKIRSTKLEDSAMYFCASSLNSQGVSEAFFGQGTRLTVV.

This clone was recorded a few times. The same CDR3 can be traced to other DNA sequences in this sample. The chain couples TRBV4-1 to TRBJ2-6; D is unclear. Deletions cut 3 bases from V and 0 bases from J, with 6 bases between. Germline CDR1 and CDR2: MGHRA and YSYEKL. There are 15 residues in the CDR3. The CDR3 loop reads CASSQAASGANVLTF. The CDR3 coding sequence is TGCGCCAGCAGCCAGGCAGCCTCTGGGGCCAACGTCCTGACTTTC.